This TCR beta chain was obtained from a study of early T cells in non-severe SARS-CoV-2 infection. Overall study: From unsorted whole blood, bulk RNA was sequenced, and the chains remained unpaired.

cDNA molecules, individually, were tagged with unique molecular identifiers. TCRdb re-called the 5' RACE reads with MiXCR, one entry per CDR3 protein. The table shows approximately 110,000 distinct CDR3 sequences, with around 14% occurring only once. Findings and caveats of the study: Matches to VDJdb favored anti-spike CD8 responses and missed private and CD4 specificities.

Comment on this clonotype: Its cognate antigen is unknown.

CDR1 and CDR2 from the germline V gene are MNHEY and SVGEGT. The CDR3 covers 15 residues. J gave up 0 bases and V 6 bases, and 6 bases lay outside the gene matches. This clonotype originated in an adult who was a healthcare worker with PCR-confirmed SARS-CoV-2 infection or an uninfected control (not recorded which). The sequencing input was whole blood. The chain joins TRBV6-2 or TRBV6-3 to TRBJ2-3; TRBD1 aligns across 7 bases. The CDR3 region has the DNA TGTGCCAGCAGCCACAGGGGACAGAGCACAGATACGCAGTATTTT. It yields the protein CASSHRGQSTDTQYF.